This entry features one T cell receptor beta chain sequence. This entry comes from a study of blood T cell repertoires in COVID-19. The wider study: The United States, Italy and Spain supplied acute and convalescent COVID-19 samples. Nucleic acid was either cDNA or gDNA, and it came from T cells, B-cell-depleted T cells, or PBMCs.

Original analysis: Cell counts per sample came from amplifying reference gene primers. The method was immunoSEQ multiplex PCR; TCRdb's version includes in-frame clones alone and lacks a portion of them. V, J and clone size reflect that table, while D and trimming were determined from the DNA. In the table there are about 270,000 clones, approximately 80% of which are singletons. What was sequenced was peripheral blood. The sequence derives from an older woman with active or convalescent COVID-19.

CDR3 coding DNA: TGTGCCAGCAGTCGGCGGGACAGGGGAAACTATGGCTACACCTTC. This codes for CASSRRDRGNYGYTF. The V call is TRBV6-5, the J call TRBJ1-2, with 10 bases aligning to TRBD1. Looked up from germline, CDR1 is MNHEY and CDR2 is SVGAGI. J lost 2 bases, V lost 5 bases, and 5 bases had no gene match. The CDR3 is made up of 15 amino acids.